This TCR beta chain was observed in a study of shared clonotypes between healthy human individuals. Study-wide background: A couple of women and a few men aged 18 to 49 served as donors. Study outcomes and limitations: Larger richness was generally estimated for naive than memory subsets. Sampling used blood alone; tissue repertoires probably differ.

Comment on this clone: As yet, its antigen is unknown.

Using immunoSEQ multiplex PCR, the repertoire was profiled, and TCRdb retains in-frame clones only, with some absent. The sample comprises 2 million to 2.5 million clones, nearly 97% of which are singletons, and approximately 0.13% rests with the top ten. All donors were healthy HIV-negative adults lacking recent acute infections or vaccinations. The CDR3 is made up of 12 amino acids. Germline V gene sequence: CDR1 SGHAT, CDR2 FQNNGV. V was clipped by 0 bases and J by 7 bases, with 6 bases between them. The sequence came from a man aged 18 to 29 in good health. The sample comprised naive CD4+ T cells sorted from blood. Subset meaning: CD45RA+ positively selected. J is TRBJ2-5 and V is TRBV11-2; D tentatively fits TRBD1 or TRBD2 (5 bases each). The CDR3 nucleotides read TGTGCCAGCAGCTTAGAGAGGGGGACCCAGTACTTC. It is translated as CASSLERGTQYF. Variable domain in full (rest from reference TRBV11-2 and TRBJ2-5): EAGVAQSPRYKIIEKRQSVAFWCNPISGHATLYWYQQILGQGPKLLIQFQNNGVVDDSQLPKDRFSAERLKGVDSTLKIQPAKLEDSAVYLCASSLERGTQYFGPGTRLLVL.